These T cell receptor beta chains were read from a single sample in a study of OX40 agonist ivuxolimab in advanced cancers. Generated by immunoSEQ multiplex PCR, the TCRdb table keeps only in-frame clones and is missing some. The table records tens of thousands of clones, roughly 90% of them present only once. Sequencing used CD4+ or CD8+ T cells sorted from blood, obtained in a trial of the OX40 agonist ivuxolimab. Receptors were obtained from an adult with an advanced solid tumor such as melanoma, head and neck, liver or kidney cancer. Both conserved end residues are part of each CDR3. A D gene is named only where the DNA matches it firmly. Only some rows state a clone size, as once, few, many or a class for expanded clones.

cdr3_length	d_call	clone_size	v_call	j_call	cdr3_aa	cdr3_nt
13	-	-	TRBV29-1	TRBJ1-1	CRGGQGLDTEAFF	TGCAGAGGGGGGCAGGGTTTGGACACTGAAGCTTTCTTT
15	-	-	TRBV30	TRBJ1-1	CAWSVSPEMNTEAFF	TGTGCCTGGAGTGTATCCCCGGAGATGAACACTGAAGCTTTCTTT
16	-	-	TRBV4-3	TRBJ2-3	CASSQVWAGNTDTQYF	TGCGCCAGCAGCCAAGTTTGGGCAGGGAACACAGATACGCAGTATTTT
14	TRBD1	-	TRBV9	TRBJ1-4	CASSETGGYEKLFF	TGTGCCAGCAGCGAGACAGGGGGCTACGAAAAACTGTTTTTT
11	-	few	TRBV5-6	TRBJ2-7	CASTGTEEQYF	TGTGCCAGCACCGGTACCGAGGAGCAGTACTTC
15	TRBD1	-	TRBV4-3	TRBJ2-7	CASSQADRVTHEQYF	TGCGCCAGCAGCCAAGCGGACAGGGTAACCCACGAGCAGTACTTC
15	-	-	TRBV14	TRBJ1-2	CASSQGGLSGYGYTF	TGTGCCAGCAGCCAAGGAGGCCTATCGGGCTATGGCTACACCTTC
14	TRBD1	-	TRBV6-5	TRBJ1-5	CASSWTGDHQPQHF	TGTGCCAGCAGCTGGACAGGGGACCATCAGCCCCAGCATTTT
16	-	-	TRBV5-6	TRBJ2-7	CASSPSPVRASYEQYF	TGTGCCAGCAGCCCGTCCCCCGTGAGGGCCTCCTACGAGCAGTACTTC
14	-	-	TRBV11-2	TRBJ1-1	CASSLAGRGTEAFF	TGTGCCAGCAGCTTAGCAGGAAGGGGAACTGAAGCTTTCTTT
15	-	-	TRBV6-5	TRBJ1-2	CASSYSSGPLYGYTF	TGTGCCAGCAGTTACTCGTCAGGCCCCCTTTATGGCTACACCTTC
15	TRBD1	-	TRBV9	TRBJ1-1	CASSVTGGVNTEAFF	TGTGCCAGCAGCGTCACAGGGGGCGTGAACACTGAAGCTTTCTTT
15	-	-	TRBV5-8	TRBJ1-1	CASIPGHRMNTEAFF	TGTGCCAGCATACCGGGACACCGAATGAACACTGAAGCTTTCTTT
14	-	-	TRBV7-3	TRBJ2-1	CASSPDRDPNEQFF	TGTGCCAGCAGCCCGGACCGGGATCCCAATGAGCAGTTCTTC
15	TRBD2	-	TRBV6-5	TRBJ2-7	CASSYGGGSTYEQYF	TGTGCCAGCAGTTACGGCGGCGGGAGTACCTACGAGCAGTACTTC
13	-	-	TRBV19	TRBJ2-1	CASSLTGYNEQFF	TGTGCCAGTAGTTTAACAGGTTACAATGAGCAGTTCTTC
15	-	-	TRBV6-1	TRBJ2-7	CASSEVDGMGYEQYF	TGTGCCAGCAGTGAAGTGGATGGGATGGGGTACGAGCAGTACTTC
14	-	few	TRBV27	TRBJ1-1	CASSLVGGNTEAFF	TGTGCCAGCAGTTTGGTTGGCGGGAACACTGAAGCTTTCTTT
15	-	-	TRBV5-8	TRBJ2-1	CASSLRQRLGNEQFF	TGTGCCAGCAGCTTGCGACAGCGTCTGGGCAATGAGCAGTTCTTC
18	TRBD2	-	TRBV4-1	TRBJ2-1	CASSQSSMGASGVNEQFF	TGCGCCAGCAGCCAATCGTCCATGGGGGCTAGCGGGGTGAATGAGCAGTTCTTC
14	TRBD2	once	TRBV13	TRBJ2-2	CASSFGGGDGELFF	TGTGCCAGCAGCTTCGGGGGAGGGGACGGGGAGCTGTTTTTT
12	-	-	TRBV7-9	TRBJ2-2	CASSSSTGELFF	TGTGCCAGCAGCTCCAGCACCGGGGAGCTGTTTTTT
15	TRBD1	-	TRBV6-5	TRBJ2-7	CASSYGTGGFYEQYF	TGTGCCAGCAGTTACGGGACAGGGGGTTTCTACGAGCAGTACTTC
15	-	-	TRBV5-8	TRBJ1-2	CASSLGEGLVYGYTF	TGTGCCAGCAGCTTGGGTGAGGGGCTTGTCTATGGCTACACCTTC
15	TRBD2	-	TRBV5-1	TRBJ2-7	CASSLEVAGDYEQYF	TGCGCCAGCAGCTTGGAAGTAGCGGGAGACTACGAGCAGTACTTC
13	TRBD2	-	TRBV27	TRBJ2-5	CASSFGSGRSRYF	TGTGCCAGCAGTTTCGGTAGCGGGCGGTCCCGGTACTTC
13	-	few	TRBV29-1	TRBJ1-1	CSVEDAEDTKAFF	TGCAGCGTTGAAGATGCAGAGGACACAAAAGCTTTCTTT
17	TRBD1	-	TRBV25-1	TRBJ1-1	CASSKSRQGVMNTEAFF	TGTGCCAGCAGTAAATCTCGACAGGGTGTAATGAACACTGAAGCTTTCTTT
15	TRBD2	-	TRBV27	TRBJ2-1	CASSLSSGSYNEQFF	TGTGCCAGCAGTTTAAGCAGCGGGAGTTACAATGAGCAGTTCTTC
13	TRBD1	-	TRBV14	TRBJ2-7	CASRTGHSYEQYF	TGTGCCAGTCGGACAGGCCACTCCTACGAGCAGTACTTC